Listed below are T cell receptor beta chains from one sample, sequenced in a study of response to subunit inactivated influenza vaccine. TCRdb used MiXCR to reprocess the RT-PCR reads, holding one entry per CDR3 protein. Of around 480,000 distinct CDR3 sequences listed, 10% to 11% are singletons. This sample comprised PBMCs from blood, obtained 40 to 50 days after vaccination. The receptors come from a man aged 50 or older who received an inactivated influenza vaccine. The CDR3 runs from the conserved cysteine through the conserved F or W. A D gene is named only where the DNA matches it firmly. Clone size is shown for a subset of rows, as once, few, many or a class of expanded clone.

TRBV20-1	NA	TRBJ2-5	NA	TGCAGTGCTAGAGACGTTAGACTGCAAGAGACCCAGTACTTC	CSARDVRLQETQYF
TRBV24-1	NA	TRBJ2-3	NA	TGTGCCACCAGTCAGTGGGGGAGCACAGATACGCAGTATTTT	CATSQWGSTDTQYF
TRBV6-2/TRBV6-3	NA	TRBJ1-1	TRBD1	TGTGCCAGCAGTTCCGGGACAGGTTCCGAGGCTTTCTTT	CASSSGTGSEAFF
TRBV10-2	many	TRBJ2-2	TRBD1	TGCGCCAGCAGCACAGGGGTTGACACCGGGGAGCTGTTTTTT	CASSTGVDTGELFF
TRBV28	many	TRBJ1-6	NA	TGTGCCAGCAGTTTATTGGGTGACCTCCTCCACTTT	CASSLLGDLLHF
TRBV5-6	NA	TRBJ1-2	NA	TGTGCCAGCAGCTTGTCTCATGCAGGGCATCTCTATGGCTACACCTTC	CASSLSHAGHLYGYTF
TRBV7-9	NA	TRBJ2-7	NA	TGTGCCAGCAGCTTAGGCGGGCTAGTACCCTACGAGCAGTACTTC	CASSLGGLVPYEQYF
TRBV20-1	few	TRBJ2-2	TRBD1	TGCAGTGCTAGTGGGCAGGGGGCAAACGGGGAGCTGTTTTTT	CSASGQGANGELFF
TRBV7-6	few	TRBJ2-5	TRBD2	TGTGCCAGCAGCTTAGAAGGGACTATCATCCCTGAGACCCAGTACTTC	CASSLEGTIIPETQYF
TRBV12-3/TRBV12-4	few	TRBJ2-1	TRBD2	TGTGCCAGCAGTATGGGACTAGCGGGAGGCTGGTCCTACAATGAGCAGTTCTTC	CASSMGLAGGWSYNEQFF
TRBV25-1	NA	TRBJ2-3	NA	TGTGCCAGCAGTAGACAGTGGCAGGGAGATACGCAGTATTTT	CASSRQWQGDTQYF
TRBV3-1	NA	TRBJ2-3	NA	TGTGCCAGCAGCCCCAACCTCTTCCGGGGCCCCCTCACAGATACGCAGTATTTT	CASSPNLFRGPLTDTQYF
TRBV5-6	NA	TRBJ1-2	NA	TGTGCCAGCAGTTCCGGATGGGGGCCTGACTATGGCTACACCTTC	CASSSGWGPDYGYTF
TRBV12-3/TRBV12-4	few	TRBJ2-5	NA	TGTGCCAGCAGCCCGCGGAGGGGTGAGACCCAGTACTTC	CASSPRRGETQYF
TRBV5-1	many	TRBJ2-3	TRBD1	TGCGCCAGCAGAGGGACAGCTAGCACAGATACGCAGTATTTT	CASRGTASTDTQYF
TRBV3-1	few	TRBJ2-1	NA	TGTGCCAGCAGCCAAGATAGCATCTCCTACAATGAGCAGTTCTTC	CASSQDSISYNEQFF
TRBV18	NA	TRBJ2-1	NA	TGTGCCAGCCTTCCTTTGGGAGGCAATGAGCAGTTCTTC	CASLPLGGNEQFF
TRBV12-3/TRBV12-4	few	TRBJ2-1	TRBD1	TGTGCCAGCAGTTTAATCGACAGGGGAAACGATGAGCAGTTCTTC	CASSLIDRGNDEQFF
TRBV7-9	many	TRBJ2-1	TRBD2	TGTGCCAGCAGCCCGACTAGCGGGGGGGCGCGTGAGCAGTTCTTC	CASSPTSGGAREQFF
TRBV15	NA	TRBJ2-7	TRBD1	TGTGCCACCAGCACCGGGACAGGGGCTCCCAGGGAGCAGTACTTC	CATSTGTGAPREQYF
TRBV5-5	few	TRBJ2-3	TRBD2	TGTGCCAGCTTCCCGCTAGCGGACAGCACAGATACGCAGTATTTT	CASFPLADSTDTQYF
TRBV2	NA	TRBJ2-1	TRBD2	TGTGCCAGCAGTGTTAGCGGGGGGGCCAATGAGCAGCTCTTC	CASSVSGGANEQLF